This T cell receptor beta chain was identified during a study of T cell changes during pregnancy in multiple sclerosis. This clone appeared a few times. The junction had 7 bases not matched to a gene; V was cut back by 1 base and J by 6 bases. Germline lookup yields CDR1 LGHNA and CDR2 YNFKEQ. The CDR3 loop spans 16 amino acids. The method was immunoSEQ multiplex PCR; TCRdb's version includes in-frame clones alone and lacks a portion of them. The data show 52,000 or so clones, about 93% seen once. The J gene is TRBJ1-5, the V gene TRBV4-2; 9 bases match TRBD1. This receptor was obtained from a female donor with multiple sclerosis, enrolled in a pregnancy study. Sequenced here: CD4+ T cells from peripheral blood mononuclear cells, sampled in the second trimester of pregnancy. The CDR3 nucleotides are TGTGCCAGCAGCCAAGGCAACAGGGGGCAGAGTCAGCCCCAGCATTTT. It yields the protein CASSQGNRGQSQPQHF.